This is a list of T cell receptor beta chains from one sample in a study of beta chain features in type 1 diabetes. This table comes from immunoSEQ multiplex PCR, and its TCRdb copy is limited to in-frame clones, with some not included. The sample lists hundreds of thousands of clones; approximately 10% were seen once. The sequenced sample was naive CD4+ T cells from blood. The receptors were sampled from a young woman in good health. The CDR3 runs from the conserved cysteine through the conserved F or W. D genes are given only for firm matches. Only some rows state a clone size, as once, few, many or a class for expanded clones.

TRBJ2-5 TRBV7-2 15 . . CASSLGSSSAGTQYF TGTGCCAGCAGTCTTGGTTCTAGCTCAGCAGGGACCCAGTACTTC
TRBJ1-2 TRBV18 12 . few CASSPPGEGYTF TGTGCCAGCTCCCCGCCGGGGGAAGGCTACACCTTC
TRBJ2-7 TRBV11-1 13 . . CASSLAPGYEQYF TGTGCCAGCAGCTTAGCTCCGGGCTACGAGCAGTACTTC
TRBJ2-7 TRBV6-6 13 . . CASSLGLGREQYF TGTGCCAGCAGCCTGGGTCTGGGGCGAGAGCAGTACTTC
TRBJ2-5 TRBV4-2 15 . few CASSPLEAGYETQYF TGTGCCAGCAGCCCCCTAGAAGCGGGTTATGAGACCCAGTACTTC
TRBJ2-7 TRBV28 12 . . CASSRGSYEQYF TGTGCCAGCAGCAGGGGATCCTACGAGCAGTACTTC
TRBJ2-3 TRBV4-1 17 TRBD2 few CASSQDSLAASTDTQYF TGCGCCAGCAGCCAAGATTCCCTAGCGGCAAGCACAGATACGCAGTATTTT
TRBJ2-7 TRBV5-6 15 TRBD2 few CASSLPSGATYEQYF TGTGCCAGCAGCTTGCCTAGCGGGGCGACCTACGAGCAGTACTTC
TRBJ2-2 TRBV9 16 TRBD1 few CASSVEQGAAAGELFF TGTGCCAGCAGCGTAGAGCAGGGGGCCGCGGCCGGGGAGCTGTTTTTT
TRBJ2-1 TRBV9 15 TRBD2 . CASSVGTSGSNEQFF TGTGCCAGCAGCGTAGGGACTAGCGGGAGTAATGAGCAGTTCTTC
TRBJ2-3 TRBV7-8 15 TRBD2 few CASSSASGHTDTQYF TGTGCCAGCAGCTCTGCTAGCGGCCACACAGATACGCAGTATTTT
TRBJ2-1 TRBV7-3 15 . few CASSLTMAGHNEQFF TGTGCCAGCAGCTTAACGATGGCGGGACACAATGAGCAGTTCTTC
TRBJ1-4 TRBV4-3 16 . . CASSQDGTTTNEKLFF TGCGCCAGCAGCCAAGATGGGACAACAACTAATGAAAAACTGTTTTTT
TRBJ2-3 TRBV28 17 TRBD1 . CASSPPRQGTSTDTQYF TGTGCCAGCAGTCCCCCTCGACAGGGAACGAGCACAGATACGCAGTATTTT
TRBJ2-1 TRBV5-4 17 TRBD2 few CASSLEKLAGGYNEQFF TGTGCCAGCAGCTTGGAAAAACTAGCGGGAGGTTACAATGAGCAGTTCTTC
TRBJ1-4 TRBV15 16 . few CATSSAEGGMDEKLFF TGTGCCACCAGCAGTGCCGAGGGGGGGATGGATGAAAAACTGTTTTTT
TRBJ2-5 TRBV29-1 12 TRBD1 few CSAEDRGETQYF TGCAGCGCTGAGGACAGGGGTGAGACCCAGTACTTC
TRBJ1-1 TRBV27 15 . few CASSRPGHQYTEAFF TGTGCCAGCAGTCGCCCGGGACATCAATACACTGAAGCTTTCTTT
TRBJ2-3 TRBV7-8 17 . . CASSLAFALRSTDTQYF TGTGCCAGCAGCTTAGCGTTCGCCCTCCGGAGCACAGATACGCAGTATTTT
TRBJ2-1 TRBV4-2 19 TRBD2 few CASSQDIGTSGSLHNEQFF TGTGCCAGCAGCCAAGATATAGGGACTAGCGGGAGTCTTCACAATGAGCAGTTCTTC
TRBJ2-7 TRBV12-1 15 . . CASSTRTSSTYEQYF TGTGCCAGCAGCACCAGGACTAGCTCGACCTACGAGCAGTACTTC
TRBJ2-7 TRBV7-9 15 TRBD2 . CASSLGLAGAYEQYF TGTGCCAGCAGCCTCGGACTAGCGGGAGCCTACGAGCAGTACTTC
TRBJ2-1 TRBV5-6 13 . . CASTTGSYNEQFF TGTGCCAGCACCACGGGCTCCTACAATGAGCAGTTCTTC
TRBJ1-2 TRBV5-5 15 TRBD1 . CASSLEGQGWDGYTF TGTGCCAGCAGCTTGGAAGGACAGGGGTGGGATGGCTACACCTTC
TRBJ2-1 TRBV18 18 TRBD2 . CASSPPGLAGGSYNEQFF TGTGCCAGCTCACCACCGGGACTAGCGGGAGGATCTTACAATGAGCAGTTCTTC
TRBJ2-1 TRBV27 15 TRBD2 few CASSPIRTSGSAQFF TGTGCCAGCAGTCCCATTCGGACTAGCGGGAGCGCGCAGTTCTTC
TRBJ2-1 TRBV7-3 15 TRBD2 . CASSLSSGRGNEQFF TGTGCCAGCAGCTTATCTAGCGGGAGGGGGAATGAGCAGTTCTTC
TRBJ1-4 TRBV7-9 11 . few CALSINEEVFF TGTGCCCTATCGATTAATGAAGAGGTGTTTTTT
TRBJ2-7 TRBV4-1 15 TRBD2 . CASSQRLAATYEQYF TGCGCCAGCAGCCAACGACTAGCGGCAACCTACGAGCAGTACTTC
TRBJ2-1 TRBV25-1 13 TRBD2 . CASSDGLAGGPFF TGTGCCAGCAGTGACGGACTAGCGGGAGGACCGTTCTTC
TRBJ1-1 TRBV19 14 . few CASSIRGGNTEAFF TGTGCCAGTAGTATACGCGGGGGAAACACTGAAGCTTTCTTT
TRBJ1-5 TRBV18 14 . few CASSPPSSNQPQHF TGTGCCAGCTCACCACCGAGCAGCAATCAGCCCCAGCATTTT
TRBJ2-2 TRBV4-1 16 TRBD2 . CASSQARTGGPGELFF TGCGCCAGCAGCCAAGCGAGAACGGGAGGGCCGGGGGAGCTGTTTTTT
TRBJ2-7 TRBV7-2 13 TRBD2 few CASSSGGVYEQYF TGTGCCAGCAGCTCTGGGGGGGTCTACGAGCAGTACTTC
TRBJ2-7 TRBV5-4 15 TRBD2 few CASSVGLAGGYEQYF TGTGCCAGCAGCGTGGGACTAGCGGGAGGCTACGAGCAGTACTTC
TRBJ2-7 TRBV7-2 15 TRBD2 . CASSSSGRSSAEQYF TGTGCCAGCAGCTCTAGCGGGAGGTCCTCCGCTGAGCAGTACTTC
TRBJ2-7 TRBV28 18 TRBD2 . CASRRSGLAAPNSYEQYF TGTGCCAGCAGGCGTAGTGGACTAGCGGCCCCAAACTCCTACGAGCAGTACTTC
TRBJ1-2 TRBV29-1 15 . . CISSGGGPSGYGYTF TGCATCTCCTCTGGGGGGGGCCCCTCGGGCTATGGCTACACCTTC
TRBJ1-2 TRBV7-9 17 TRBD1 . CASSQTGTGIRHYGYTF TGTGCCAGCAGCCAAACCGGGACAGGGATTAGGCACTATGGCTACACCTTC
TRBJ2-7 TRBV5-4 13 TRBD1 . CASSFDRDYEQYF TGTGCCAGCAGTTTTGACAGGGACTACGAGCAGTACTTC
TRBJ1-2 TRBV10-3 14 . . CAISESRDGYGYTF TGTGCCATCAGTGAGTCGAGGGATGGCTATGGCTACACCTTC
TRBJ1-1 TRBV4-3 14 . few CASSQIAQNTEAFF TGCGCCAGCAGCCAGATTGCGCAGAACACTGAAGCTTTCTTT
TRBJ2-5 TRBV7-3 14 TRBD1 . CASAGTGGKETQYF TGTGCCAGCGCGGGGACAGGGGGCAAAGAGACCCAGTACTTC
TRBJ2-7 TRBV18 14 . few CASSPEVGAYEQYF TGTGCCAGCTCACCAGAGGTCGGGGCCTACGAGCAGTACTTC
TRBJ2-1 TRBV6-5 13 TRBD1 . CASSYLTGDEQFF TGTGCCAGCAGTTACTTAACAGGGGATGAGCAGTTCTTC
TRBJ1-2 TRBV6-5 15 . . CASSSAGRGGYGYTF TGTGCCAGCAGTTCCGCCGGAAGGGGTGGCTATGGCTACACCTTC
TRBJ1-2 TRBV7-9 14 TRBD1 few CASSTTGGDYGYTF TGTGCCAGCAGCACAACAGGGGGAGACTATGGCTACACCTTC
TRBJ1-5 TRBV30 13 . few CAWSVGVYEPQHF TGTGCCTGGAGTGTCGGGGTGTATGAGCCCCAGCATTTT
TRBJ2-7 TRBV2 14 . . CASSEATGSYEQYF TGTGCCAGCAGTGAAGCTACAGGGTCCTACGAGCAGTACTTC
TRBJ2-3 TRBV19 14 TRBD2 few CASSEVGGTNTQYF TGTGCCAGTAGCGAAGTCGGGGGGACGAATACGCAGTATTTT
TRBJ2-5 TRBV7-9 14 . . CASSLTSSSETQYF TGTGCCAGCAGCTTAACTTCTAGCAGTGAGACCCAGTACTTC
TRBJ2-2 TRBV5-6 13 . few CASSQGWTGELFF TGTGCCAGCAGCCAGGGGTGGACCGGGGAGCTGTTTTTT